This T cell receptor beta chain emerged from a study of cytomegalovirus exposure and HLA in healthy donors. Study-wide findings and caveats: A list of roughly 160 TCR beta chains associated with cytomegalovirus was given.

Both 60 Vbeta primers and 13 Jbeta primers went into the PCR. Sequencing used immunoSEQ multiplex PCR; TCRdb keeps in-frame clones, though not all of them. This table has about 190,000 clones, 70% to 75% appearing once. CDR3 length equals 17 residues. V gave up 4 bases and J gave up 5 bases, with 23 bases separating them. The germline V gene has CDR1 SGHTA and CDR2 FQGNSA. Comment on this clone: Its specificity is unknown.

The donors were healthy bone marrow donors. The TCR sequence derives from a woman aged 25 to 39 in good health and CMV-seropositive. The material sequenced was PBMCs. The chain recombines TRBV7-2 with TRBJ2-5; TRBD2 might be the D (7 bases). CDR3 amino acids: CASSSDQTPRGAETQYF. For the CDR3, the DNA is TGTGCCAGCAGCTCTGATCAGACCCCCCGGGGGGCGGAGACCCAGTACTTC.